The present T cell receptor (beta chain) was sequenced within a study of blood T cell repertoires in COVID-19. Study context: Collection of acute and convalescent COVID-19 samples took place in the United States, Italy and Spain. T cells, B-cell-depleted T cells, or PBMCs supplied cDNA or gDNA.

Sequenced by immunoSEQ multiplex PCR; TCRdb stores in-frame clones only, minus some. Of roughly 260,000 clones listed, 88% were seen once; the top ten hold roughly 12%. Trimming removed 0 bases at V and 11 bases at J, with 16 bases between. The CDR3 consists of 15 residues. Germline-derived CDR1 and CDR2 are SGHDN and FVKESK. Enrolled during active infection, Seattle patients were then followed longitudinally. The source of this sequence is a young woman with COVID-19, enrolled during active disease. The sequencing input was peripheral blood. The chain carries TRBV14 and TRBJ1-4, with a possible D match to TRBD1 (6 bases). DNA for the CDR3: TGTGCCAGCAGCCAAGATTTGGCAGGGGTGGGGAAACTGTTTTTT. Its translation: CASSQDLAGVGKLFF.